The 13 T cell receptor beta chains presented below share a single source sample, sequenced in a study of cytomegalovirus exposure and HLA in healthy donors. Amplification used 60 Vbeta primers and 13 Jbeta primers. Here immunoSEQ multiplex PCR was the method, and the copy in TCRdb shows in-frame clones only, minus some. The sample gives 90,000 to 150,000 clones, about 75% of which show up once; around 12% is in the top ten. The source material was PBMCs. All receptors come from a woman aged 40 to 50 in good health and CMV-seropositive.

The chain links TRBV5-1 to TRBJ2-4; 7 bases fit TRBD1. This CDR3 is 16 amino acids long. With V trimmed by 0 bases and J by 2 bases, 5 bases remained unmatched. Germline lookup yields CDR1 SGHRS and CDR2 YFSETQ. CDR3 DNA: TGCGCCAGCAGCTTGGCCCAGGGGGAGACCAAAAACATTCAGTACTTC. As protein: CASSLAQGETKNIQYF.

The V gene is TRBV28, the J gene TRBJ1-1, with 7 bases that match TRBD1. CDR1 is MDHEN and CDR2 is SYDVKM in the germline V gene. V shed 5 bases and J 0 bases; nucleotides not matched to a gene: 6. The CDR3 covers 15 residues. CDR3 sequence (DNA): TGTGCCAGCAGTCCAGGGGGGCTGCTGAACACTGAAGCTTTCTTT. It codes for CASSPGGLLNTEAFF.

The genes are TRBV7-9 and TRBJ1-1; D remains ambiguous. This CDR3 region has 14 residues. V dropped 5 bases and J dropped 0 bases, with 10 bases sitting between them. CDR1 is SEHNR and CDR2 is FQNEAQ in the germline V gene (reference sequence). The CDR3 is CASSLRAVNTEAFF. The CDR3 bases are TGTGCCAGCAGCCTGCGGGCCGTGAACACTGAAGCTTTCTTT.

The gene calls are TRBV5-6 and TRBJ1-4; D ambiguous. The germline V and J ends were trimmed by 2 bases and 7 bases, with 6 bases remaining between them. Per the germline V gene, CDR1 is SGHDT and CDR2 is YYEEEE. CDR3 length: 12 residues. DNA for the CDR3: TGTGCCAGCAGCTTCTCGGGTGAAAAACTGTTTTTT. It codes for CASSFSGEKLFF.

The chain carries TRBV19 and TRBJ1-6, with D unresolved. V was clipped by 6 bases and J by 5 bases, with 8 bases between them. The CDR3 runs to 13 residues. Per the germline V gene, CDR1 is LNHDA and CDR2 is SQIVND (reference sequence). The CDR3 reads CASRTFDNSPLHF. The CDR3, as DNA: TGTGCCAGTAGGACATTCGATAATTCACCCCTCCACTTT.

The rearrangement uses TRBV10-1 and TRBJ2-1, with 7 positions matching TRBD1. V lost 4 bases, J lost 2 bases, and 5 bases stayed unmatched. CDR1 is WNHNN, CDR2 SYGVQD, per germline (reference sequence). The CDR3 is 15 residues long. CDR3 in DNA: TGCGCCAGCAGTGCCGCCGGGACAGCCTACAATGAGCAGTTCTTC. Translation gives CASSAAGTAYNEQFF.

The chain employs TRBV7-9 and TRBJ2-1; a possible D gene is TRBD1 (5 bases). Germline CDR1 and CDR2: SEHNR and FQNEAQ (reference sequence). The CDR3 has 15 residues. V was pared by 1 base and J by 7 bases, with 14 bases between. The chain's CDR3 is CASSLVGRVGNEQFF. The CDR3 DNA sequence: TGTGCCAGCAGCTTAGTAGGCAGGGTTGGAAATGAGCAGTTCTTC.

In this sample, this clone turned up a few times. The chain carries TRBV5-1 and TRBJ1-3, with D possibly TRBD1 on 6 matching bases. The CDR3 runs 14 residues. Germline loops: CDR1 SGHRS, CDR2 YFSETQ. The ends were cut back, 4 bases at V and 2 bases at J, with 10 bases in the middle. In DNA form, the CDR3 reads TGCGCCAGCAGCGCAGGGGCACCTGGAAACACCATATATTTT. As protein: CASSAGAPGNTIYF.

J is TRBJ1-2 and V is TRBV6-6, with D unclear. Germline V gives CDR1 MNHNY, CDR2 SVGAGI (reference sequence). Trimming removed 2 bases at V and 8 bases at J, with 6 bases between. The CDR3 has 11 amino acids. The CDR3 protein is CASSYQEGYTF. CDR3 bases: TGTGCCAGCAGTTACCAGGAAGGCTACACCTTC.

This clone has a handful of counts. V gene TRBV7-2 combines with J gene TRBJ1-2; 8 nucleotides match TRBD1. Germline assignment: CDR1 SGHTA and CDR2 FQGNSA. The CDR3 is made up of 14 amino acids. The junction had 2 bases not matched to a gene; V was cut back by 4 bases and J by 1 base. CDR3 region: CASSSQGGNYGYTF. Here the CDR3 DNA reads TGTGCCAGCAGCTCACAGGGGGGTAACTATGGCTACACCTTC.

V and J are TRBV19 and TRBJ1-6; perhaps TRBD1 as D (6 bases). The CDR3 runs to 13 residues. The germline V gene has CDR1 LNHDA and CDR2 SQIVND (reference sequence). Trimming stripped 7 bases from V and 6 bases from J, with 10 bases between. This CDR3 reads CASKRGSNSPLHF. In nucleotides, the CDR3 is TGTGCCAGTAAGAGGGGGTCTAATTCACCCCTCCACTTT.

The gene calls are TRBV14 and TRBJ1-4, with no clear D. Trimming removed 3 bases at V and 4 bases at J, with 18 bases between. The CDR3 has 17 residues. Germline V gene lookup returns CDR1 SGHDN and CDR2 FVKESK. CDR3 DNA sequence: TGTGCCAGCAGCCAGTTCCCTTTGGGGAGAGATAATGAAAAACTGTTTTTT. Amino acids: CASSQFPLGRDNEKLFF.

The J gene is TRBJ2-5, the V gene TRBV19; D unclear. Trimming left V 1 base short and J 4 bases short, with 10 bases between. The CDR3 has 14 amino acids. Germline CDR1 reads LNHDA; CDR2 reads SQIVND (reference sequence). DNA for the CDR3: TGTGCCAGTAGTATAGCCAGGCTGGTAGAGACCCAGTACTTC. Protein sequence: CASSIARLVETQYF.